The 7 T cell receptor beta chains below were found in one sample sequenced in a study of beta chain features in type 1 diabetes. Study findings and constraints: Shortening that was moderate but significant affected the TCRB CDR3s of Type 1 diabetes patients in all four CD4+ subsets.

The isolated RNA, all of it, was reverse transcribed, so expressed TCRB transcripts were what got sequenced. Libraries were prepared by immunoSEQ multiplex PCR; TCRdb keeps only in-frame clonotypes and omits some of them. Of 500,000 to 850,000 clones listed, more than 12% were seen once; the top ten hold nearly 0.04%. Antigen specificity for these receptors is unknown. The sequenced sample was naive CD4+ T cells from blood. The receptors here all came from a man between 18 and 35 years old with type 1 diabetes.

In this sample, this clone turned up a few times. V and J are TRBV6-1 and TRBJ1-6; D is unresolved. V lost 3 bases to trimming and J lost 9 bases, with 6 bases between them. CDR3 size: 12 residues. Germline CDR1 and CDR2: MNHNS and SASEGT. DNA for the CDR3: TGTGCCAGCAGTGAGGGTGGTTCACCCCTCCACTTT. Amino acids: CASSEGGSPLHF.

A few counts support this clone. V gene TRBV10-3 combines with J gene TRBJ2-7; 11 bases map to TRBD2. V was pared by 4 bases and J by 5 bases, with 7 bases of the junction left unmatched. The germline V gene encodes CDR1 ENHRY and CDR2 SYGVKD. CDR3 length: 15 residues. CDR3 nucleotide sequence: TGTGCCATCAGTGCTACTAGCGGGGGAGGTCACGAGCAGTACTTC. This gives the protein CAISATSGGGHEQYF.

The chain couples TRBV29-1 to TRBJ2-7, with D maybe TRBD1 (5 bases). V gave up 4 bases and J gave up 5 bases, with 12 bases separating them. Germline-derived CDR1 and CDR2 are SQVTM and ANQGSEA. The CDR3 has 12 amino acids. CDR3 loop: CSVAAGINEQYF. The CDR3 DNA follows: TGCAGCGTTGCAGCAGGGATCAACGAGCAGTACTTC.

This clone occurred a few times. The chain links TRBV2 to TRBJ2-7; 7 bases map to TRBD1. The CDR3 has 14 amino acids. The germline V gene encodes CDR1 SNHLY and CDR2 FYNNEI. The V and J ends lost 6 bases and 0 bases, in that order; junction bases with no gene match: 5. The CDR3 bases are TGTGCCAGCAGGCTCCGGGACAGCTCCTACGAGCAGTACTTC. It encodes CASRLRDSSYEQYF.

This clone was counted only a few times. This chain links TRBV6-5 with TRBJ2-3; the D call may be TRBD1 or TRBD2 (5 bases each). The germline V gene encodes CDR1 MNHEY and CDR2 SVGAGI. Trimming shortened V by 5 bases and J by 4 bases, and 16 bases separated the two germline ends. The CDR3 contains 15 residues. The CDR3 region has the DNA TGTGCCAGCAGTCGCTCCATAGGGACCTCAGATACGCAGTATTTT. Translating gives CASSRSIGTSDTQYF.

Concerning this clone itself: The junction shows a germline mismatch at one end, possibly a read error. V gene TRBV9 combines with J gene TRBJ1-6; a weak D match, TRBD1 (5 bases). The CDR3 is 16 residues long. Germline V lookup: CDR1 SGDLS, CDR2 YYNGEE. CDR3 residues: CVSSGGGHPWGSPLHF. Written as DNA, the CDR3 is TGTGTCAGCAGCGGAGGAGGACATCCTTGGGGTTCACCCCTCCACTTT.

The chain recombines TRBV9 with TRBJ2-1; no clear D gene. Trimming pared 0 bases from V and 7 bases from J, leaving 8 bases between. The CDR3 extends over 13 amino acids. Germline CDR1 is SGDLS and CDR2 is YYNGEE. The CDR3 nucleotides read TGTGCCAGCAGCGTAGAACCGAAGAATGAGCAGTTCTTC. Its translation is CASSVEPKNEQFF.